This TCR beta chain came from a study of T cells expressing NK-cell markers (dated by TCRdb to 2018 to 2021). With regard to the full study: Under ten donors provided sorted CD3+CD56+NKG2C+, CD3+CD56+NKG2C- and CD3+CD56-NKG2C+ T-cell subsets, whose TCR beta-chain repertoires were profiled. Seven of the eight sequenced donors were HCMV-seropositive and one was HCMV-seronegative. Randomly selected healthy volunteers, three men and five women, were used as the eight sequenced donors. Libraries were sequenced as 2 x 150 bp reads on Illumina HiSeq 2000/2500, MiSeq or NextSeq. Overall study outcomes, separate from this receptor: It remained unclear whether the expanded NKG2C-expressing T cell clones were specific for HCMV antigens. Those dominant clonotypes were again the most abundant among CD3+CD56-NKG2C+ cells in a handful of donors, at roughly 28.3-65%. In roughly 6 donors, the dominant CD3+CD56+NKG2C+ clonotypes were found to rank among the top 10 CD8+ clonotypes and to make up about 1.0-8% of CD8+ T cells.

Looking up the germline V gene yields CDR1 KGHDR and CDR2 SFDVKD. Including the terminal cysteine and phenylalanine, the CDR3 comprises 15 residues. No DNA appears here. For sequencing, an Illumina HiSeq 2000 was employed. TCR beta cDNA libraries were made by 5'RACE template switching that added a universal primer site and unique molecular identifiers. Synthesis of cDNA was primed from the TCR beta constant segment and was followed by two consecutive PCR amplification steps. From the authors' description of their analysis: MIGEC handled demultiplexing of the reads and grouping by UMI, while MiTCR was used to assemble and quantify clonotypes. To exclude erroneous sequences, any TCR cDNA sequence not supported by at least two reads was discarded. The tcR package was used for downstream repertoire analysis, with clonotypes matched between fractions based on CDR3 nucleotide sequence plus V segment. VDJmatch was used to annotate antigen specificity against VDJdb, with one amino acid substitution in CDR3 permitted. With the reads reprocessed by TCRdb, a single entry stands for each CDR3 protein sequence and no DNA is reported. What appears here as the V and J calls and clone size reflects TCRdb's work, not the paper's. The sample's records list just under 150,000 distinct CDR3 sequences. Less than 15% of the sample comes from the top ten.

A commercial ELISA kit detecting HCMV-specific IgG in serum was used to determine HCMV serostatus. Ficoll density gradient centrifugation was used to isolate peripheral blood mononuclear cells from blood. A remark on this clonotype: Its antigen specificity is not known.

This clonotype was obtained from a young man in good health. Donor details come from another sample of the same person, matched by shared clones. The sequencing input was blood T cells: a sorted CD56 or NKG2C T cell subset, CD4+ or CD8+ T cells, or bulk PBMC T cells (not recorded which). The rearrangement joined TRBV24-1 to TRBJ2-3; TCRdb's assignment of TRBD1 cannot be checked, as there is no DNA. The CDR3: CATSDPGAGTDTQYF.